The 26 T cell receptor beta chains below were found in one sample sequenced in a study of cytomegalovirus exposure and HLA in healthy donors. This PCR relied on a set of 60 Vbeta primers and 13 Jbeta primers. The assay was immunoSEQ multiplex PCR, and TCRdb's table has in-frame clones only and misses some. The sample records around 140,000 clones, 70% to 85% being singletons. The sequencing input was PBMCs. Source of these receptors: a male donor in good health and CMV-seronegative.

A remark on this clone: An end of the junction does not agree with germline; a read error may underlie this. The rearrangement links TRBV7-9 to TRBJ1-4, with D unresolved. The CDR3 consists of 13 residues. CDR1 and CDR2 (germline): SEHNR, FQNEAQ (reference sequence). The DNA of the CDR3 is TGTTCCAGCAGCTTAGAGAACGCCGGAAAACTGTTTTTT. This gives the protein CSSSLENAGKLFF.

This rearrangement joins TRBV4-3 to TRBJ1-1, with a tentative D call TRBD1 (5 bases). Trimming removed 0 bases from V and 2 bases from J, with 10 bases in between. The germline V gene has CDR1 LGHNA and CDR2 YSLEER. This CDR3 is 15 amino acids long. The CDR3 bases are TGCGCCAGCAGCCAAGAGTGGGGACTAAACACTGAAGCTTTCTTT. It is translated as CASSQEWGLNTEAFF.

This chain uses TRBV29-1 with TRBJ2-5; TRBD1 matches 7 bases. Germline V gives CDR1 SQVTM, CDR2 ANQGSEA. V shed 3 bases, J shed 11 bases, and the junction held 12 bases outside the gene matches. The CDR3 is 13 amino acids. CDR3 in amino acids: CSVDLQGRREQYF. CDR3 coding DNA: TGCAGCGTTGATTTACAGGGGCGTCGAGAGCAGTACTTC.

About this clone itself: This specimen includes other DNA sequences encoding the same CDR3. This sequence joins TRBV27 and TRBJ1-2; D call uncertain. V dropped 5 bases and J dropped 5 bases, with 12 bases sitting between them. The germline V gene has CDR1 MNHEY and CDR2 SMNVEV (reference sequence). This CDR3 is 13 amino acids long. The CDR3 DNA is TGTGCCAGCAGTCCAGGTCAACTGTATGGCTACACCTTC. Its translation: CASSPGQLYGYTF.

J is TRBJ2-5 and V is TRBV4-3; weak D call: TRBD2 (6 bases). The V gene lost 3 bases and the J gene lost 3 bases, with 8 bases spanning the gap. CDR1 is LGHNA, CDR2 YSLEER, per germline. This CDR3 contains 13 residues. CDR3 DNA sequence: TGCGCCAGCAGCCAGGGGGGAGAAGAGACCCAGTACTTC. Protein sequence: CASSQGGEETQYF.

The CDR3 spells CASSLAGQGRPLEQYF. The CDR3 DNA reads TGTGCCAGCAGCTTAGCCGGACAGGGCCGCCCTCTGGAGCAGTACTTC. The rearrangement uses TRBV7-2 and TRBJ2-7; 8 bases match TRBD1. CDR1 is SGHTA and CDR2 is FQGNSA in the germline V gene. J was trimmed by 7 bases and V by 0 bases; bases with no gene match: 11. CDR3 length: 16 amino acids.

J is TRBJ2-2 and V is TRBV19, with D uncertain. The CDR3 spans 15 residues. Germline V gene sequence: CDR1 LNHDA, CDR2 SQIVND (reference sequence). Trimming took 6 bases from V and 5 from J, leaving 16 bases between them. CDR3 DNA: TGTGCCAGTAGGATGGGTGACCGGCGGACCGGGGAGCTGTTTTTT. This encodes CASRMGDRRTGELFF.

This CDR3 reads CASSFLLASGGEQYF. CDR3 bases: TGTGCCAGCAGCTTTCTACTAGCTTCGGGCGGCGAGCAGTACTTC. The chain joins TRBV27 to TRBJ2-7; D is possibly TRBD2 (6 bases). The germline gives CDR1 MNHEY, CDR2 SMNVEV (reference sequence). Trimming took off 6 bases at V and 6 bases at J, with 21 bases between the two ends. The length of the CDR3 is 15 residues.

This chain links TRBV27 with TRBJ1-5, with a weak D call TRBD1 (6 bases). Per the germline V gene, CDR1 is MNHEY and CDR2 is SMNVEV (reference sequence). Trimming shortened V by 8 bases and J by 0 bases, and 20 bases separated the two germline ends. This CDR3 spans 17 amino acids. This CDR3 reads CASGFTGTFTSNQPQHF. The CDR3, as DNA: TGTGCCAGCGGATTTACCGGGACATTCACTAGCAATCAGCCCCAGCATTTT.

With regard to this clone: One end of the junction does not line up with germline, which may come from a read error. The chain has TRBV7-7 and TRBJ2-7, with TRBD2 identical over 10 bases. The CDR3 has 15 amino acids. Per germline, CDR1 SSHAT and CDR2 FNYEAQ (reference sequence). The CDR3 here is CASSPGLAASYEQYF. The CDR3 nucleotides are TGTGCTAGCAGCCCAGGACTAGCGGCTTCCTACGAGCAGTACTTC.

This clone was observed once. V is TRBV30 and J is TRBJ1-4; D perhaps matches TRBD1 (5 bases). This CDR3 is 13 amino acids long. V was cut by 1 base and J by 7 bases, with 10 bases left in between. Germline V gene data show CDR1 as GTSNPN and CDR2 as SVGIG (reference sequence). The CDR3 here is CAWSGQNGEKLFF. CDR3 nucleotide sequence: TGTGCCTGGAGTGGACAGAACGGTGAAAAACTGTTTTTT. Based on the CDR3 plus reference TRBV30 and TRBJ1-4, the full variable domain is SQTIHQWPATLVQPVGSPLSLECTVEGTSNPNLYWYRQAAGRGLQLLFYSVGIGQISSEVPQNLSASRPQDRQFILSSKKLLLSDSGFYLCAWSGQNGEKLFFGSGTQLSVL.

The chain combines TRBV6-1 with TRBJ1-5, with D perhaps TRBD1 (6 bases). The CDR3 length is 13 residues. V dropped 0 bases and J dropped 6 bases, with 6 bases sitting between them. Germline CDR1 MNHNS, CDR2 SASEGT. This CDR3 reads CASSEAGGQPQHF. CDR3 bases: TGTGCCAGCAGTGAAGCAGGGGGTCAGCCCCAGCATTTT.

The genes are TRBV5-4 and TRBJ2-1; D ambiguous. Looked up from germline, CDR1 is SGHNT and CDR2 is YYREEE (reference sequence). This CDR3 has 14 amino acids. Trimming took 3 bases from V and 1 from J, leaving 8 bases between them. CDR3 in amino acids: CASSSLLSYNEQFF. The CDR3 DNA is TGTGCCAGCAGCTCCCTCCTATCCTACAATGAGCAGTTCTTC.

The rearrangement links TRBV10-3 to TRBJ1-2, with D unclear. CDR1 and CDR2 from the germline V gene are ENHRY and SYGVKD. Deletions cut 4 bases from V and 6 bases from J, with 6 bases between. The length of the CDR3 is 11 residues. The CDR3 DNA sequence: TGTGCCATCAGTGGAGGGAATGGCTACACCTTC. This sequence encodes CAISGGNGYTF.

The gene calls are TRBV9 and TRBJ2-3; D unresolved. V was cut by 2 bases and J by 0 bases, with 4 bases left in between. Germline CDR1 reads SGDLS; CDR2 reads YYNGEE. CDR3 length: 13 residues. The CDR3 reads CASSVLSTDTQYF. CDR3 bases: TGTGCCAGCAGCGTCCTGAGCACAGATACGCAGTATTTT.

This chain joins TRBV20-1 and TRBJ2-3; D ambiguous. CDR3 length equals 10 residues. Per germline, CDR1 DFQATT and CDR2 SNEGSKA (reference sequence). V was shortened by 6 bases and J by 7 bases, with 8 bases between the two germline ends. The CDR3 DNA reads as TGCAGTGCCCCCGAGTATACGCAGTATTTT. Protein: CSAPEYTQYF.

V is TRBV7-8 and J is TRBJ1-3, with unresolved D. This CDR3 contains 13 residues. The ends were cut back, 4 bases at V and 4 bases at J, with 8 bases in the middle. Germline V CDR1 and CDR2: SGHVS, FQNEAQ. The CDR3 coding sequence is TGTGCCAGCAGCTCCTTTTTCGGAAACACCATATATTTT. Translated: CASSSFFGNTIYF.

V usage is TRBV7-2 and J usage is TRBJ2-1, with D possibly matching TRBD2 (5 bases). The V end was cut by 3 bases, the J end by 6 bases, with 15 bases between. The CDR3 has 15 amino acids. Per germline, CDR1 SGHTA and CDR2 FQGNSA. The CDR3 nucleotides are TGTGCCAGCAGCTTGGTCTTAGCGTTGGGCAATGAGCAGTTCTTC. This gives the protein CASSLVLALGNEQFF.

The rearrangement joins TRBV30 to TRBJ1-4; no clear D. Trimming removed 8 bases at V and 1 base at J, with 8 bases between. The CDR3 extends over 12 amino acids. Germline CDR1 GTSNPN, CDR2 SVGIG (reference sequence). This CDR3 reads CATRRTNEKLFF. CDR3 DNA: TGTGCCACTAGACGAACTAATGAAAAACTGTTTTTT.

This rearrangement joins TRBV5-4 to TRBJ1-4; D unclear. Germline V gene lookup returns CDR1 SGHNT and CDR2 YYREEE (reference sequence). The CDR3 runs 13 residues. The V gene lost 0 bases and the J gene lost 3 bases, with 3 bases spanning the gap. This CDR3 reads CASSLAANEKLFF. The DNA for the CDR3 is TGTGCCAGCAGCTTGGCCGCTAATGAAAAACTGTTTTTT.

The chain employs TRBV19 and TRBJ1-5; tentative D call: TRBD1 (6 bases). This CDR3 is built from 15 residues. V was trimmed by 4 bases and J by 7 bases, leaving 17 bases between them. Germline CDR1 LNHDA, CDR2 SQIVND (reference sequence). As DNA, the CDR3 is TGTGCCAGTAGTACCGCCGGACAGCCCCGGCAGCCCCAGCATTTT. It encodes CASSTAGQPRQPQHF.

This clone is a singleton in its sample. The rearrangement uses TRBV7-3 and TRBJ2-1, with D unclear. The length of the CDR3 is 9 residues. CDR1 and CDR2 from the germline V gene are SGHTA and FQGTGA. The V gene lost 10 bases and the J gene lost 10 bases, with 8 bases spanning the gap. As DNA, the CDR3 is TGTGCCACTACAGAAGAGCAGTTCTTC. This translates into CATTEEQFF. Based on the CDR3 plus reference TRBV7-3 and TRBJ2-1, the full variable domain is GAGVSQTPSNKVTEKGKYVELRCDPISGHTALYWYRQSLGQGPEFLIYFQGTGAADDSGLPNDRFFAVRPEGSVSTLKIQRTERGDSAVYLCATTEEQFFGPGTRLTVL.

This clone was seen just once. The chain has TRBV6-6 and TRBJ2-5; maybe TRBD2 (7 bases). With the DNA end fitting TRBJ2-7 better, the J assignment may be wrong. Germline loops: CDR1 MNHNY, CDR2 SVGAGI (reference sequence). This CDR3 has 15 residues. This CDR3 reads CASTPGGGRTYEQYF. CDR3 DNA: TGTGCCAGCACCCCGGGGGGCGGGAGAACCTACGAGCAGTACTTC.

Turning to this clone: The same CDR3 can be traced to other DNA sequences in this sample. V is TRBV15 and J is TRBJ2-7; 8 positions match TRBD1. Germline CDR1 LNHNV, CDR2 YYDKDF (reference sequence). Trimming took 5 bases from V and 3 from J; bases not matched to a gene: 3. The CDR3 spans 13 residues. The CDR3 DNA sequence: TGTGCCACCAGCCGTGACAGGGGCTACGAGCAGTACTTC. It specifies CATSRDRGYEQYF.

This chain links TRBV7-3 with TRBJ2-1; D is possibly TRBD1 (6 bases). Trimming took 5 bases from V and 3 from J, leaving 8 bases between them. Germline CDR1 is SGHTA and CDR2 is FQGTGA. The CDR3 length is 13 residues. CDR3 coding DNA: TGTGCCAGCAGCCGACAGGACTACAATGAGCAGTTCTTC. This codes for CASSRQDYNEQFF.

The chain carries TRBV13 and TRBJ2-3; 9 positions match TRBD2. The CDR3 runs 15 residues. After removal of 5 bases from V and 6 bases from J, the junction contained 9 bases not matched to a gene. Germline CDR1 reads PRHDT; CDR2 reads FYEKMQ (reference sequence). The DNA for the CDR3 is TGTGCCAGCAGCCTGACTAGCGGAAAAGGGGATACGCAGTATTTT. It specifies CASSLTSGKGDTQYF.